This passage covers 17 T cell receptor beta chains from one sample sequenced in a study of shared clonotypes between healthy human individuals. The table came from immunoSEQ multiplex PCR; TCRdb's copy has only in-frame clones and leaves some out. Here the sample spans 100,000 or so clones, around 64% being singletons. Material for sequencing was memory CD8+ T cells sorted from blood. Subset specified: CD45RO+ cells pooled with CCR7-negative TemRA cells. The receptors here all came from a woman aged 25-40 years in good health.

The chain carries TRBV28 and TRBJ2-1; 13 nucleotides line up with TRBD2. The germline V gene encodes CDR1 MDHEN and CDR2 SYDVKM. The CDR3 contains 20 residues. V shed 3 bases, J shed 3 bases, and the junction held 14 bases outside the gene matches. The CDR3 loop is CASSFPRRTSGSMGYNEQFF. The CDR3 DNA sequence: TGTGCCAGCAGTTTCCCCAGACGGACTAGCGGGAGCATGGGCTACAATGAGCAGTTCTTC.

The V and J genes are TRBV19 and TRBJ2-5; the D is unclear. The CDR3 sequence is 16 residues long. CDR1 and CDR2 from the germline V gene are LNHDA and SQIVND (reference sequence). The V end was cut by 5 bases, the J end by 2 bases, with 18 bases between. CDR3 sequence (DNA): TGTGCCAGTAGTGTTGGCGTGAGACATTTTCAAGAGACCCAGTACTTC. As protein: CASSVGVRHFQETQYF.

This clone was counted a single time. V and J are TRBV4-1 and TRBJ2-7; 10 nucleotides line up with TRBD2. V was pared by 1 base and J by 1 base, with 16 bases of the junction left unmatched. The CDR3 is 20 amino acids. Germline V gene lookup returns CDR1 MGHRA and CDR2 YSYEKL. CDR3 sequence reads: CASSQGFASAGGPWSYEQYF. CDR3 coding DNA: TGCGCCAGCAGCCAAGGGTTTGCATCAGCGGGAGGGCCCTGGTCCTACGAGCAGTACTTC.

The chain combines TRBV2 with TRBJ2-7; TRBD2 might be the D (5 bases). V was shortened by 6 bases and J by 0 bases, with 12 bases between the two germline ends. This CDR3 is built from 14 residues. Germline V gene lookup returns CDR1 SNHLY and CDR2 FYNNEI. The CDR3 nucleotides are TGTGCCAGCAGCCCACAGCGGTACTCCTACGAGCAGTACTTC. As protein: CASSPQRYSYEQYF.

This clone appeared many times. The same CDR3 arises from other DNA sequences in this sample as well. The CDR3: CASSQPLGNYGYTF. The CDR3 bases are TGTGCCAGCAGCCAACCTCTGGGGAACTATGGCTACACCTTC. The chain employs TRBV4-2 and TRBJ1-2; D unclear. Trimming removed 2 bases from V and 2 bases from J, with 9 bases in between. Germline CDR1 and CDR2: LGHNA and YNFKEQ. CDR3 length: 14 amino acids.

CDR3 sequence reads: CASSEWQGSYEQYF. DNA of the CDR3: TGTGCCAGCAGTGAGTGGCAGGGATCCTACGAGCAGTACTTC. The chain is built from TRBV2 and TRBJ2-7; a possible D gene is TRBD1 (5 bases). The V gene lost 3 bases and the J gene lost 1 base, with 10 bases spanning the gap. The CDR3 is made up of 14 amino acids. In germline, CDR1 is SNHLY, CDR2 FYNNEI.

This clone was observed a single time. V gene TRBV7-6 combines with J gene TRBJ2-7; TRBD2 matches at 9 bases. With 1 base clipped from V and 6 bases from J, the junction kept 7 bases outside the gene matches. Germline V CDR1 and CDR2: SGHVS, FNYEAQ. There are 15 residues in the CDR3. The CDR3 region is CASSLGGLAGSEQYF. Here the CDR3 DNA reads TGTGCCAGCAGCTTAGGGGGGCTAGCGGGAAGCGAGCAGTACTTC.

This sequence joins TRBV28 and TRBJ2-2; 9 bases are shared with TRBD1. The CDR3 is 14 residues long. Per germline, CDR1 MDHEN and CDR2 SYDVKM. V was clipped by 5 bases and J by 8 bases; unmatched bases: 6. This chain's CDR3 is CASSRTGVIGELFF. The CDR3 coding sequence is TGTGCCAGCAGTCGGACAGGGGTTATTGGGGAGCTGTTTTTT.

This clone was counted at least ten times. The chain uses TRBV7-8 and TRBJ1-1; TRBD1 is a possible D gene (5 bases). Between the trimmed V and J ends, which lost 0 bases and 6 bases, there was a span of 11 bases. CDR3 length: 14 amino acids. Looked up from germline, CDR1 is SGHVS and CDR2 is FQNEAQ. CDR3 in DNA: TGTGCCAGCAGCTTAGCCGCGGGGGGGGCTGAAGCTTTCTTT. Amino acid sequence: CASSLAAGGAEAFF. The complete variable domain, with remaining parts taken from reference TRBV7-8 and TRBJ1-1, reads GAGVSQSPRYKVAKRGQDVALRCDPISGHVSLFWYQQALGQGPEFLTYFQNEAQLDKSGLPSDRFFAERPEGSVSTLKIQRTQQEDSAVYLCASSLAAGGAEAFFGQGTRLTVV.

CDR3 sequence (DNA): TGCAGCGTCAAGGAAAGAGGGGATGTGAACTATGGCTACACCTTC. Its protein is CSVKERGDVNYGYTF. The chain is built from TRBV29-1 and TRBJ1-2, with D possibly matching TRBD1 (5 bases). This CDR3 region has 15 residues. Trimming took 6 bases from V and 2 from J, leaving 19 bases between them. Germline CDR1 and CDR2: SQVTM and ANQGSEA.

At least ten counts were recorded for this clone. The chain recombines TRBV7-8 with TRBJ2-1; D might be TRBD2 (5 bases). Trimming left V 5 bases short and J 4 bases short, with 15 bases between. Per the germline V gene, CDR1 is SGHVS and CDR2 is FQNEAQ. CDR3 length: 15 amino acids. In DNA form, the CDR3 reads TGTGCCAGCAGCCCGGGGAGCGGTGTTTACAATGAGCAGTTCTTC. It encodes CASSPGSGVYNEQFF.

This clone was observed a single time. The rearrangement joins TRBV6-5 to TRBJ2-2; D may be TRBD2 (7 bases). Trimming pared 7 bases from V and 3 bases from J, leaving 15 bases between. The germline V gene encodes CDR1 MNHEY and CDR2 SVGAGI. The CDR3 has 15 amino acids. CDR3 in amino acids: CASTRGAKYTGELFF. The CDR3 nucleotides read TGTGCCAGCACCCGGGGGGCGAAGTACACCGGGGAGCTGTTTTTT.

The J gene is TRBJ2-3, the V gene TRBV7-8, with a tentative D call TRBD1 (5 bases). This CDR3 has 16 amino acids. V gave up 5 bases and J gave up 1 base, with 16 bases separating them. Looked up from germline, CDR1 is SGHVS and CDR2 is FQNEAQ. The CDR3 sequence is CASSATPGLRTDTQYF. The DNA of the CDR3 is TGTGCCAGCAGCGCAACCCCAGGGTTGCGCACAGATACGCAGTATTTT.

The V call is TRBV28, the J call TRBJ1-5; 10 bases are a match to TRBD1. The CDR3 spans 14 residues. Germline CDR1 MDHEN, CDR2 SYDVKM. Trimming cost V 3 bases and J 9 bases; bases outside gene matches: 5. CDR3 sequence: CASSFVTGGMPQHF. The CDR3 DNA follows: TGTGCCAGCAGTTTTGTGACAGGGGGCATGCCCCAGCATTTT.

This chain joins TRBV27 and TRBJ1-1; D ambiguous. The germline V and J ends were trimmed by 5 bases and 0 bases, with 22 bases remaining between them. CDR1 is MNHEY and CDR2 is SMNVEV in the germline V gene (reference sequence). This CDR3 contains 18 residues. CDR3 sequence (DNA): TGTGCCAGCAGTCGGCGAGGGTTTGGGCTTGGGATGAACACTGAAGCTTTCTTT. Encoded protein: CASSRRGFGLGMNTEAFF.

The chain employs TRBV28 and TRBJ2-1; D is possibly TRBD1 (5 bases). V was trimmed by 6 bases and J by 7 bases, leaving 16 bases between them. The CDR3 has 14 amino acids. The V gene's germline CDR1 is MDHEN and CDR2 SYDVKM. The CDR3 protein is CASRPIVTGNEQFF. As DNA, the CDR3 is TGTGCCAGCAGACCAATTGTCACAGGAAATGAGCAGTTCTTC. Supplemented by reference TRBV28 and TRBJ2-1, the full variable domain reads DVKVTQSSRYLVKRTGEKVFLECVQDMDHENMFWYRQDPGLGLRLIYFSYDVKMKEKGDIPEGYSVSREKKERFSLILESASTNQTSMYLCASRPIVTGNEQFFGPGTRLTVL.

The CDR3 DNA reads TGTGCCACGGGGGGGACGGGTGGCTACACCTTC. Its protein product is CATGGTGGYTF. The V and J genes are TRBV10-3 and TRBJ1-2; tentatively, D is TRBD1 (5 bases). Germline CDR1 is ENHRY and CDR2 is SYGVKD. The CDR3 loop spans 11 amino acids. The ends were cut back, 10 bases at V and 7 bases at J, with 13 bases in the middle.